This T cell receptor beta chain appears in the sequencing data of a study of T cell responses to AZD1222 COVID-19 vaccine. Libraries were prepared by immunoSEQ multiplex PCR; TCRdb keeps only in-frame clonotypes and omits some of them. The sample lists approximately 74,000 clones, 80% to 85% seen once, with around 3% in the top ten. Study observations and caveats: Regions 160-218 and 743-854 held dominance among vaccine-associated CD4 TCRs, which spanned spike. Clonal diversity may have been underestimated, and the donors were mostly white British, with more females than males. Repertoires in all cases were sampled only once the peak T cell response had passed.

In the case of this clone: No antigen is known for it.

Per the germline V gene, CDR1 is MNHEY and CDR2 is SVGEGT. V was trimmed by 2 bases and J by 5 bases, leaving 15 bases between them. This CDR3 spans 15 amino acids. J is TRBJ2-5 and V is TRBV6-2 or TRBV6-3, with D possibly matching TRBD1 (5 bases). The origin of this receptor is an adult in good health. Sequenced here: peripheral blood, sampled on day 0 of AZD1222 vaccination. The CDR3 DNA reads as TGTGCCAGCAGTTACGGGGCTAGATCATGGGAGACCCAGTACTTC. It yields the protein CASSYGARSWETQYF.